This entry lists 4 T cell receptor beta chains sequenced from one sample in a study of blood T cell repertoires in COVID-19. Sequencing used immunoSEQ multiplex PCR; TCRdb keeps in-frame clones, though not all of them. The sample consists of over 250,000 clones, around 87% of them appearing once. The sample taken for sequencing was PBMCs or T cells enriched from blood (not recorded which). The receptors originated from a woman under 30 who had recovered from COVID-19.

This sequence joins TRBV27 and TRBJ2-1; D may be TRBD2 (6 bases). V shed 1 base and J shed 9 bases, with 10 bases lying between them. This CDR3 is built from 13 residues. Germline V CDR1 and CDR2: MNHEY, SMNVEV (reference sequence). The CDR3 DNA is TGTGCCAGCAGTTTATTCCGGGGAGGTGAGCAGTTCTTC. Translating it yields CASSLFRGGEQFF.

CDR3 DNA: TGTGCCACCGGACAGGGGTGGTCTAATGAAGCTTTCTTT. Residues: CATGQGWSNEAFF. The rearrangement links TRBV12-3 or TRBV12-4 to TRBJ1-1, with 9 bases aligning to TRBD1. The CDR3 has 13 residues. The V gene end was trimmed by 10 bases and the J gene end by 7 bases; junction bases not matched to a gene: 10.

This clone showed up just once. The rearrangement joins TRBV11-3 to TRBJ2-3, with a tentative D call TRBD1 (5 bases). Germline lookup yields CDR1 SGHNT and CDR2 YENEEA. Trimming cost V 2 bases and J 0 bases, with 6 bases left between them. The CDR3 consists of 14 residues. The CDR3 region has the DNA TGTGCCAGCAGCTTACAGGGTAGCACAGATACGCAGTATTTT. Protein: CASSLQGSTDTQYF.

V is TRBV2 and J is TRBJ1-3; TRBD1 matches at 8 bases. The CDR3 loop spans 16 amino acids. V dropped 3 bases and J dropped 3; count of bases not matched to a gene: 7. CDR1 is SNHLY and CDR2 is FYNNEI in the germline V gene. CDR3 residues: CASSEAGGAFGNTIYF. In nucleotides, the CDR3 is TGTGCCAGCAGTGAGGCAGGGGGCGCCTTTGGAAACACCATATATTTT.